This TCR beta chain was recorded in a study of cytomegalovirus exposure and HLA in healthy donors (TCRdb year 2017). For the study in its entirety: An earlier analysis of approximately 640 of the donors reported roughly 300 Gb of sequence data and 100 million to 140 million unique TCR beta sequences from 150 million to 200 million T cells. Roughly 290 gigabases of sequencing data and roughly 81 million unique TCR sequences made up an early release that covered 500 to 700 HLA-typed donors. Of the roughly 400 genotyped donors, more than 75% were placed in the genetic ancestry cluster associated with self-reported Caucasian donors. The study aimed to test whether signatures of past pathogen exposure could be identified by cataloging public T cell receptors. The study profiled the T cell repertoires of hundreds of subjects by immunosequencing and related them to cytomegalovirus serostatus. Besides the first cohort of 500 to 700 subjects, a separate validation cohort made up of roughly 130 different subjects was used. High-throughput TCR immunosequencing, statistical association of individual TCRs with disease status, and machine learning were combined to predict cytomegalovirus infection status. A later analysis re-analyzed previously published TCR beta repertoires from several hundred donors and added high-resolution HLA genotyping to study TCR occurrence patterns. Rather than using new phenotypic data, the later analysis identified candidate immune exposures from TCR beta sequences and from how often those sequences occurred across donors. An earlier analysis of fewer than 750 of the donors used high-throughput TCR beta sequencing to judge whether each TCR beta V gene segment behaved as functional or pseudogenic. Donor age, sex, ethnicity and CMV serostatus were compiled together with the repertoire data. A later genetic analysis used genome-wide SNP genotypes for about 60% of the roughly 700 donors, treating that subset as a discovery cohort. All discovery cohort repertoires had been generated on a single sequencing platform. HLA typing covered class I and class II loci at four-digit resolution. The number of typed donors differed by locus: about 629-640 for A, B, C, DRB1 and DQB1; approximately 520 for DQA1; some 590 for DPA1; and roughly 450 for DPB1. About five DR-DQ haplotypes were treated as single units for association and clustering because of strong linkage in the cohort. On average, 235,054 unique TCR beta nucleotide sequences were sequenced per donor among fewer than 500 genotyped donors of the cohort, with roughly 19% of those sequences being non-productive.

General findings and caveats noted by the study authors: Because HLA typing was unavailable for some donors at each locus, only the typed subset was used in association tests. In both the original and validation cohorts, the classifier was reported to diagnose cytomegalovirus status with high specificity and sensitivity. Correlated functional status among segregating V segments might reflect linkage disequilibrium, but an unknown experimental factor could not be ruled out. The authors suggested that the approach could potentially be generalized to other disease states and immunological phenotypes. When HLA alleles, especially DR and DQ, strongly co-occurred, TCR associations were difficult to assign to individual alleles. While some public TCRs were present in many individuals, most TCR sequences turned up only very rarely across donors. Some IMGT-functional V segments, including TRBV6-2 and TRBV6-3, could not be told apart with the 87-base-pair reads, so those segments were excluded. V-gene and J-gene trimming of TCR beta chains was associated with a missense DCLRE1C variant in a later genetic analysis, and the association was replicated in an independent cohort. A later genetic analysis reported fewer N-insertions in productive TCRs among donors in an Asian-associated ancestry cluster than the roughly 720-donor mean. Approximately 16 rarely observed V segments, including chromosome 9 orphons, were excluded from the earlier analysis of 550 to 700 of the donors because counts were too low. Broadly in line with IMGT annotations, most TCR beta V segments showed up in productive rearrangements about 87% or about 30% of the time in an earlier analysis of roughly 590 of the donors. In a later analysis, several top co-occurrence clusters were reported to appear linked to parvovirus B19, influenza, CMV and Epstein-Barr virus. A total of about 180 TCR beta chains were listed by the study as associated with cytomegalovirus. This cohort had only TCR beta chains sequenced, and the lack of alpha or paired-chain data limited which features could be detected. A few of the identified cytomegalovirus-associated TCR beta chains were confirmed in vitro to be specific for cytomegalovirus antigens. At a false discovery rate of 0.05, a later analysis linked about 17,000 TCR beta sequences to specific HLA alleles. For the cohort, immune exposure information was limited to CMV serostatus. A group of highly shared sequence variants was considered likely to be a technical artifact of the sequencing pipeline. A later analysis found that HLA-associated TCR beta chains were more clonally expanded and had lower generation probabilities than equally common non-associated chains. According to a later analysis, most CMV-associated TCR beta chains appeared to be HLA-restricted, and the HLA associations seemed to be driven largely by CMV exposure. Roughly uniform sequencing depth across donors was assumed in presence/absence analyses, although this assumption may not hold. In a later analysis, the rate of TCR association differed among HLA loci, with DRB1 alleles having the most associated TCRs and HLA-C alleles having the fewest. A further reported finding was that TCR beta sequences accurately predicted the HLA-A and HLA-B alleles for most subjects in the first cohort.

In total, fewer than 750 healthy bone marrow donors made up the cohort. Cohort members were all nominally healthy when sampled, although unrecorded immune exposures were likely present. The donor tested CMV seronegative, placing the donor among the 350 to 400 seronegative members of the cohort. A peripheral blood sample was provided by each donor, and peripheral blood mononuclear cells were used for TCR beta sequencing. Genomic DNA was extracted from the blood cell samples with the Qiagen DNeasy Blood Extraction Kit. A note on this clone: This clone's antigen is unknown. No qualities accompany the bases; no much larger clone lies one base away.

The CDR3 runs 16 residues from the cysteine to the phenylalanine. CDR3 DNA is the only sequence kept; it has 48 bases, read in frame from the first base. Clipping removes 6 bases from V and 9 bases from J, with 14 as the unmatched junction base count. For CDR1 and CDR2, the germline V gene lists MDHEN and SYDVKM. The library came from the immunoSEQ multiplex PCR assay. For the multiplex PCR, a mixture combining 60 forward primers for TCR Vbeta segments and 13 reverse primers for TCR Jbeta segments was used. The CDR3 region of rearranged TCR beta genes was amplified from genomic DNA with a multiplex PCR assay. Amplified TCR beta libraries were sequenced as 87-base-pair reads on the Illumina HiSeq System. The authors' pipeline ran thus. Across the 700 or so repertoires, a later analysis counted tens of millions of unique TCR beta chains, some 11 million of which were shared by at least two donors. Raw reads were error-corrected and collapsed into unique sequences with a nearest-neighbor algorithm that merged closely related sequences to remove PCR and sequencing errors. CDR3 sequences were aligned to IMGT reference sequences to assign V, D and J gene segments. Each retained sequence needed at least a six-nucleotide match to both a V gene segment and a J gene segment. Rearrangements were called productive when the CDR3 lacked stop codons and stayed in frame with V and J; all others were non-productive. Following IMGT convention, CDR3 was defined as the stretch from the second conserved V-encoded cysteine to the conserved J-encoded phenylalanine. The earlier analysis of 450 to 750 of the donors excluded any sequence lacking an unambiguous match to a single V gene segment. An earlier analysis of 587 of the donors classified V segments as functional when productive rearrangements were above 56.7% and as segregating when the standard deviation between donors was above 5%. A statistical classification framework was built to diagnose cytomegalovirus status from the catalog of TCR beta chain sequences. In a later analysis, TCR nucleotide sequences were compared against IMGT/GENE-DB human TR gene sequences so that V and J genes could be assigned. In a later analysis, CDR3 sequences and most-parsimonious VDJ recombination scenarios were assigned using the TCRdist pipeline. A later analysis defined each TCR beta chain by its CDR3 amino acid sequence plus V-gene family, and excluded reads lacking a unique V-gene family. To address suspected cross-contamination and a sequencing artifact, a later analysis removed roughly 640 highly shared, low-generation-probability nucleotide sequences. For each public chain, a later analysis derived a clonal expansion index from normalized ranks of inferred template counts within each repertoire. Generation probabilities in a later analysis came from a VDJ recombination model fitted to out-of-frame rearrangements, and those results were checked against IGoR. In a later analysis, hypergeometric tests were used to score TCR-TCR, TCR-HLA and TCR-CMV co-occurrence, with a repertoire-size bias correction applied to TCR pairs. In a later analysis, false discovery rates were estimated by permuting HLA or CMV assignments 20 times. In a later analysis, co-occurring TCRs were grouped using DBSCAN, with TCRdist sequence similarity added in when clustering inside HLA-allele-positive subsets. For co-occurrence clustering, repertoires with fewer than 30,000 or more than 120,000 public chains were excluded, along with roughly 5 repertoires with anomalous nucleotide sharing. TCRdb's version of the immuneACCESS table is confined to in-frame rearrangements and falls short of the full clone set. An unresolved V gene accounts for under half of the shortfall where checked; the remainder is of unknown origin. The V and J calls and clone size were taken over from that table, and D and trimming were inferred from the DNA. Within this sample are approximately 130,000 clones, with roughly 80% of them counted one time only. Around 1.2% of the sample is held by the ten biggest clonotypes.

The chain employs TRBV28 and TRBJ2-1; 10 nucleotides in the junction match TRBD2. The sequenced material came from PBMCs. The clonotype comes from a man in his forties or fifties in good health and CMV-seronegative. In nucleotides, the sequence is TGTGCCAGCAGCGATACAACGGGACTAGCGTGGGGTGAGCAGTTCTTC. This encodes CASSDTTGLAWGEQFF. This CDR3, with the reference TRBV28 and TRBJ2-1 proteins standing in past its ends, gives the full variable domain DVKVTQSSRYLVKRTGEKVFLECVQDMDHENMFWYRQDPGLGLRLIYFSYDVKMKEKGDIPEGYSVSREKKERFSLILESASTNQTSMYLCASSDTTGLAWGEQFFGPGTRLTVL.